This TCR beta chain was captured in a study of T cell responses to AZD1222 COVID-19 vaccine. Study-wide context: The analysis combined second doses at about 4 or about 12 weeks.

Findings and caveats of the study: As reported, nearly half of all spike-specific TCRs target variant regions that are unmutated.

The germline V gene has CDR1 MNHEY and CDR2 SVGAGI. The ends were cut back, 0 bases at V and 2 bases at J, with 11 bases in the middle. CDR3 length equals 15 residues. Comments on this clone: Its antigen is not known.

Some clones are missing from TCRdb's copy, which holds only in-frame ones; the method was immunoSEQ multiplex PCR. The sample lists about 130,000 clones, 80% to 90% occurring once. Sequencing used peripheral blood, obtained on day 0 of AZD1222 vaccination. The gene calls are TRBV6-5 and TRBJ2-7; D is ambiguous. The receptor comes from an adult in good health. The CDR3 spells CASSYSKGQAYEQYF. DNA of the CDR3: TGTGCCAGCAGTTACTCGAAGGGTCAAGCCTACGAGCAGTACTTC.